The clone carrying this T cell receptor (beta chain) was found many times. The antigen is unknown. Germline lookup yields CDR1 GTSNPN and CDR2 SVGIG (reference sequence). The CDR3 is made up of 11 amino acids. Trimming took off 2 bases at V and 5 bases at J, with 5 bases between the two ends. The record originates from a study of vaccination effects on CD4 cells after COVID-19. After expansion with viral peptide pools in the ViraFEST assay, antigen-specific CD4+ T cells were sequenced. CD4+ T cells were isolated after less than 13 days of culture. Confirmation by PCR established that the person had SARS-CoV-2 infection between March and December 2020. TCRdb's table, derived via immunoSEQ multiplex PCR, lists solely in-frame clones and lacks some. The sample carries approximately 37,000 clones, roughly 73% recorded once.

The sequences come from CD4+ T cells from PBMCs cultured with a peptide pool, collected before COVID-19 vaccination. The receptor was isolated from a human donor who had a prior SARS-CoV-2 infection. The V call is TRBV30, the J call TRBJ2-3; D remains ambiguous. The CDR3 protein is CAWSWGDTQYF. In nucleotides, the CDR3 is TGTGCCTGGAGTTGGGGAGATACGCAGTATTTT.